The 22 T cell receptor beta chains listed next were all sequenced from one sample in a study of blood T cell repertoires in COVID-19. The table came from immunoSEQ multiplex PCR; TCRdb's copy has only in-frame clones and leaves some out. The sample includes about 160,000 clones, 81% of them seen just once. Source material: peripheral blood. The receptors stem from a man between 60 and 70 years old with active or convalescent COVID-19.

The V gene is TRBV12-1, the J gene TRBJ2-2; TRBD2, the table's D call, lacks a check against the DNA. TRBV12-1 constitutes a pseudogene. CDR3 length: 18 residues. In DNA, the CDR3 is TGTGCCAGCAGCTTTAGTCCTGAGCGGGAGGGCCATGCCGGGGAGCTGTTTTTT. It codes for CASSFSPEREGHAGELFF.

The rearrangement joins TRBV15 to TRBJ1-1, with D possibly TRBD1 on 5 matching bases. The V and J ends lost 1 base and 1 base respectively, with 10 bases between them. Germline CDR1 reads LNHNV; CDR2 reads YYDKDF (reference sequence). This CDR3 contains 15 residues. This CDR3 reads CATSRGGKENTEAFF. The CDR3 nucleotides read TGTGCCACCAGCAGAGGGGGCAAAGAGAACACTGAAGCTTTCTTT.

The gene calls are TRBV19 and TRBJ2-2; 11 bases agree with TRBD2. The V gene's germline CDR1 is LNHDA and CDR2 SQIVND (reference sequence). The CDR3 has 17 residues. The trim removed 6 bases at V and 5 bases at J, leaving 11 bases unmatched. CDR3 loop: CASSYFTSGRGTGELFF. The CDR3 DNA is TGTGCCAGTAGCTATTTTACTAGCGGGAGAGGAACCGGGGAGCTGTTTTTT.

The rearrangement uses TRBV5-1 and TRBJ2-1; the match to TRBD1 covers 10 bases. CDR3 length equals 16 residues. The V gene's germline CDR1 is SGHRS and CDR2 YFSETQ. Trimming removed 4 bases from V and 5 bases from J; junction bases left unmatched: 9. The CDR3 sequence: CASSLTGQGFNNEQFF. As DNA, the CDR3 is TGCGCCAGCAGCCTAACGGGACAGGGGTTCAACAATGAGCAGTTCTTC.

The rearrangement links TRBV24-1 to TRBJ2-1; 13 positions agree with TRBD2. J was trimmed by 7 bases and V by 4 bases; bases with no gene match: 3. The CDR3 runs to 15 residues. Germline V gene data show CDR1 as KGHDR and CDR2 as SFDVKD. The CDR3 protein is CATSDQGLAGNEQFF. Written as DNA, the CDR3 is TGTGCCACCAGTGACCAGGGACTAGCGGGAAATGAGCAGTTCTTC.

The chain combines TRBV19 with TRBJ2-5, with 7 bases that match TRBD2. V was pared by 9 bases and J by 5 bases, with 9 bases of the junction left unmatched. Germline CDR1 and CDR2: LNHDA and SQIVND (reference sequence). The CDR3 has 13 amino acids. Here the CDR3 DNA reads TGTGCCAGCGACGCGGGAGCCCCCGAGACCCAGTACTTC. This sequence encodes CASDAGAPETQYF.

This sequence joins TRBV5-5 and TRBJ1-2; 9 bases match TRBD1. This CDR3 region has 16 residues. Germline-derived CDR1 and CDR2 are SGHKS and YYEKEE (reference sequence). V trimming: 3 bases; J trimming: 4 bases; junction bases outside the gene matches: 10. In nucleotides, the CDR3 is TGTGCCAGCAGCTCGGGACAGGGCTTTGAAGGCTATGGCTACACCTTC. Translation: CASSSGQGFEGYGYTF.

CDR3 nucleotide sequence: TGCGCCAGCAGCCAAGATAGGGTGACAGGGGCTGGGTTAGATACGCAGTATTTT. Residues: CASSQDRVTGAGLDTQYF. The chain is built from TRBV4-1 and TRBJ2-3; 8 bases line up with TRBD1. Per the germline V gene, CDR1 is MGHRA and CDR2 is YSYEKL. The trim removed 0 bases at V and 5 bases at J, leaving 13 bases unmatched. The CDR3 is 18 residues long.

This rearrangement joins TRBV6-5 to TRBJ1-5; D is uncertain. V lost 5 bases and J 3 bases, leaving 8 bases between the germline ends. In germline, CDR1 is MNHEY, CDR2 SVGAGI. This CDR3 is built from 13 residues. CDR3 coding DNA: TGTGCCAGCAGTCTGGCAGACAATCAGCCCCAGCATTTT. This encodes CASSLADNQPQHF.

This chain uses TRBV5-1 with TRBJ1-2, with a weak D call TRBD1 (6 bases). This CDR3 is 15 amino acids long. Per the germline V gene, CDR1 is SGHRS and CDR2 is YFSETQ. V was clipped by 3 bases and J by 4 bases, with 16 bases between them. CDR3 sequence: CASSWEGGESYGYTF. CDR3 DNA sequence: TGCGCCAGCAGCTGGGAGGGGGGCGAATCCTATGGCTACACCTTC.

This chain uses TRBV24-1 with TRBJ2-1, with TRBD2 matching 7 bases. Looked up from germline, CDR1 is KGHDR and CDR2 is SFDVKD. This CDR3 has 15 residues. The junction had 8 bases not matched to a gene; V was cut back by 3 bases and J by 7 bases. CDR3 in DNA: TGTGCCACCAGTGATGGGAGCGGGACGCCAAATGAGCAGTTCTTC. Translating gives CATSDGSGTPNEQFF.

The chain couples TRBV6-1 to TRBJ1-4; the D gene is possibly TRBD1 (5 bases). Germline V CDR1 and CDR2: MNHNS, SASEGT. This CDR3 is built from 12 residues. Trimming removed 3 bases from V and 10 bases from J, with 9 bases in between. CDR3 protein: CASSEGEGKLFF. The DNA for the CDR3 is TGTGCCAGCAGTGAGGGGGAGGGAAAACTGTTTTTT.

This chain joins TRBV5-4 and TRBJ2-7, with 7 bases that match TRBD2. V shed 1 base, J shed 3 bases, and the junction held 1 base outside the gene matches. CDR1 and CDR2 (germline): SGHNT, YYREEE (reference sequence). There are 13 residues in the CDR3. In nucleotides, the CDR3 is TGTGCCAGCAGCTTGTCGGGAGGCTACGAGCAGTACTTC. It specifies CASSLSGGYEQYF.

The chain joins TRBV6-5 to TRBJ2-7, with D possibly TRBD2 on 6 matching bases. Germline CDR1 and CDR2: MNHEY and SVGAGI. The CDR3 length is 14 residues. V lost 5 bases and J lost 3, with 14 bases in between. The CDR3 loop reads CASSKSGLLYEQYF. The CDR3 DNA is TGTGCCAGCAGTAAATCGGGACTTCTCTACGAGCAGTACTTC.

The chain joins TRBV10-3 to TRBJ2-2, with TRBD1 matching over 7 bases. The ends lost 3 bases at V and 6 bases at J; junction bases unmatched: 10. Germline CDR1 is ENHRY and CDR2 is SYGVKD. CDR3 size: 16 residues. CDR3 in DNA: TGTGCCATCAGTGACGGCATCGGACAGGTGGCCGGGGAGCTGTTTTTT. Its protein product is CAISDGIGQVAGELFF.

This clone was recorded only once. As DNA, the CDR3 is TGTGCCAGCAGCCTGGACACCCACAATCAGCCCCAGCATTTT. Protein product: CASSLDTHNQPQHF. This rearrangement joins TRBV6-5 to TRBJ1-5, with D possibly matching TRBD1 (5 bases). CDR1 is MNHEY and CDR2 is SVGAGI in the germline V gene. V lost 6 bases to trimming and J lost 3 bases, with 12 bases between them. The CDR3 runs to 14 residues.

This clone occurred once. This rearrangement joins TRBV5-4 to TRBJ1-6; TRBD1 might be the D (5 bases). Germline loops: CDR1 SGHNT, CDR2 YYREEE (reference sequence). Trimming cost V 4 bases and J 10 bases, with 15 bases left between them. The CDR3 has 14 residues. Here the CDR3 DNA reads TGTGCCAGCAGCCTGAGATTACAGGACTCACCCCTCCACTTT. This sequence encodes CASSLRLQDSPLHF.

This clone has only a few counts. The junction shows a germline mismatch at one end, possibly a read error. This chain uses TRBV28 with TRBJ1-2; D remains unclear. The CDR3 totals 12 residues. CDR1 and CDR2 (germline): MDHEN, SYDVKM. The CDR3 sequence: CASSTPGPAGAF. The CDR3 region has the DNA TGTGCCAGCAGCACCCCGGGCCCCGCGGGCGCCTTC.

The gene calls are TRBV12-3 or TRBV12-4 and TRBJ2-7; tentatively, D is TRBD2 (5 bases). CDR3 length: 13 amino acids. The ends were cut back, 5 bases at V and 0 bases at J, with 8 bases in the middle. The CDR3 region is CASSPGLSYEQYF. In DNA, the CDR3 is TGTGCCAGCAGTCCAGGACTCTCCTACGAGCAGTACTTC.

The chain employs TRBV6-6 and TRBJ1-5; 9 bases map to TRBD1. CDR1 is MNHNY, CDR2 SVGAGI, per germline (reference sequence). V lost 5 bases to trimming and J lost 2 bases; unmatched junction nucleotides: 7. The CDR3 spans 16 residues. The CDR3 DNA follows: TGTGCCAGCAGTCGAACAGGGGGCGGCGGCAATCAGCCCCAGCATTTT. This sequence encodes CASSRTGGGGNQPQHF.

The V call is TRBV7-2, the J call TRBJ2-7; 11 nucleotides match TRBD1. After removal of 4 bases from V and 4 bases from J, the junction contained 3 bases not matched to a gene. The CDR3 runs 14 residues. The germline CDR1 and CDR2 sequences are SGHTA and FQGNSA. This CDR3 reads CASSSGTGGYEQYF. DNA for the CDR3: TGTGCCAGCAGCTCCGGGACAGGGGGTTACGAGCAGTACTTC.

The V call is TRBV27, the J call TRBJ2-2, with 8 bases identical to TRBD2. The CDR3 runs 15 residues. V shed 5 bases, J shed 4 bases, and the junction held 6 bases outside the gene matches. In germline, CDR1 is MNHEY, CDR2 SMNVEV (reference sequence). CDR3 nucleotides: TGTGCCAGCAGTCCGGGACTAGACTTCACCGGGGAGCTGTTTTTT. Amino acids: CASSPGLDFTGELFF.